The present T cell receptor (beta chain) was sequenced within a study of shared clonotypes between healthy human individuals. Assay used: immunoSEQ multiplex PCR; TCRdb lists only in-frame clones, some missing. The table records roughly 650,000 clones, almost 97% of them present only once. The germline CDR1 and CDR2 sequences are SGHAT and FQNNGV. The CDR3 consists of 15 residues. V was trimmed by 2 bases and J by 4 bases, leaving 12 bases between them. Specimen: naive CD4+ T cells sorted from blood. Subset here: CD45RA+ positively selected. The V and J genes are TRBV11-2 and TRBJ2-1; maybe TRBD2 (6 bases). The TCR comes from a woman in her twenties or thirties in good health. The CDR3 DNA is TGTGCCAGCAGCTTAACGGGAGAGGCTTACAATGAGCAGTTCTTC. The encoded protein is CASSLTGEAYNEQFF.